This T cell receptor beta chain emerged from a study of technical replicates of blood from a handful of donors. Measured with immunoSEQ multiplex PCR; TCRdb has only the in-frame clones, and not every one. Here the sample spans roughly 68,000 clones, about 97% being singletons. This clone was recorded once. V was shortened by 7 bases and J by 0 bases, with 13 bases between the two germline ends. The CDR3 runs 14 residues. The V gene's germline CDR1 is MNHNS and CDR2 SASEGT. The chain couples TRBV6-1 to TRBJ2-7, with D maybe TRBD1 (6 bases). The sample comprised T cells isolated from PBMCs. The sequence was obtained from a human donor in good health. The CDR3 loop is CASILAGDSYEQYF. The CDR3 bases are TGTGCCAGCATTCTTGCAGGGGACTCCTACGAGCAGTACTTC.